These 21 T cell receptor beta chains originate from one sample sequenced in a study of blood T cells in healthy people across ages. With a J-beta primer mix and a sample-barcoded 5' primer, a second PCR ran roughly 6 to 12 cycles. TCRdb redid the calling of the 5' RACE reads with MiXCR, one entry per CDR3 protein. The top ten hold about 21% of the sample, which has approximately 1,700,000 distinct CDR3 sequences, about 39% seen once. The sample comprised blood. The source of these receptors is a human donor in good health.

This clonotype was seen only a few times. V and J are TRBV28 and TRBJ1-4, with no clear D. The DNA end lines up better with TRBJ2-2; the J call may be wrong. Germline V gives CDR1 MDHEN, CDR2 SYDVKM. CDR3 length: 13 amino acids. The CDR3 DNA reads TGTGCCAGCAGTTTACTAGGGCCGGGGGAGCTGTTTTTT. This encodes CASSLLGPGELFF.

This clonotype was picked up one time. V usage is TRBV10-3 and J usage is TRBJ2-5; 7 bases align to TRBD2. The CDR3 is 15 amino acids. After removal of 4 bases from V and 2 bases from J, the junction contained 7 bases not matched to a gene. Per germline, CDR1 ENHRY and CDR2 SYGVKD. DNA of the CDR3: TGTGCCATCAGTGCCCTTACTAGCGTTCAAGAGACCCAGTACTTC. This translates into CAISALTSVQETQYF.

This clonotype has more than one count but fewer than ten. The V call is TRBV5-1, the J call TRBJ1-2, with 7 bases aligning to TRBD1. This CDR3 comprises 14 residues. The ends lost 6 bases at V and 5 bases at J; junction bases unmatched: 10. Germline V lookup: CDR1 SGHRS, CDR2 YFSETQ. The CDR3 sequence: CASNPTGTEYGYTF. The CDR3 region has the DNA TGCGCCAGCAACCCGACCGGGACAGAATATGGCTACACCTTC. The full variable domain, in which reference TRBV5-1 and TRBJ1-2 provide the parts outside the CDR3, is KAGVTQTPRYLIKTRGQQVTLSCSPISGHRSVSWYQQTPGQGLQFLFEYFSETQRNKGNFPGRFSGRQFSNSRSEMNVSTLELGDSALYLCASNPTGTEYGYTFGSGTRLTVV.

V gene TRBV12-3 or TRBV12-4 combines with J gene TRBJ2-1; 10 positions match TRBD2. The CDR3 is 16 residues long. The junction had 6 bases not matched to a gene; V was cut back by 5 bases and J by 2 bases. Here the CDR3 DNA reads TGTGCCAGCAGTCATTCCGGGACTAGCGCCTACAATGAGCAGTTCTTC. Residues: CASSHSGTSAYNEQFF.

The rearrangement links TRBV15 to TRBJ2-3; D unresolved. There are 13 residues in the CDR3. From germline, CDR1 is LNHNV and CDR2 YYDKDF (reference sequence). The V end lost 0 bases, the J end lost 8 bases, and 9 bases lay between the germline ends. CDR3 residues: CATSREPLGTQYF. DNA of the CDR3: TGTGCCACCAGCAGAGAACCCCTGGGTACGCAGTATTTT.

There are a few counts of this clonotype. CDR3 loop: CSVQKLGGDTQYF. CDR3 sequence (DNA): TGCAGCGTCCAAAAACTGGGTGGGGATACGCAGTATTTT. The chain couples TRBV29-1 to TRBJ2-3; no firm D call. CDR1 and CDR2 from the germline V gene are SQVTM and ANQGSEA. Trimming shortened V by 6 bases and J by 6 bases, and 16 bases separated the two germline ends. This CDR3 region has 13 residues.

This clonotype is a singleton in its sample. The CDR3 DNA reads TGCAGCGCGGAGATATACAATGAGCAGTACTTC. This encodes CSAEIYNEQYF. The rearrangement joins TRBV29-1 to TRBJ2-5; D remains unclear. Germline lookup yields CDR1 SQVTM and CDR2 ANQGSEA. Trimming left V 7 bases short and J 11 bases short, with 17 bases between. The CDR3 runs to 11 residues.

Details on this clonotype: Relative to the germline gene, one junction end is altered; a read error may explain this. CDR3 coding DNA: TGCAGTGCGCGGCAGAACGAGGACTTCAACACTGGAGCTTTCTTT. It translates to CSARQNEDFNTGAFF. V gene TRBV20-1 combines with J gene TRBJ1-1; D is uncertain. CDR1 and CDR2 (germline): DFQATT, SNEGSKA (reference sequence). This CDR3 comprises 15 residues.

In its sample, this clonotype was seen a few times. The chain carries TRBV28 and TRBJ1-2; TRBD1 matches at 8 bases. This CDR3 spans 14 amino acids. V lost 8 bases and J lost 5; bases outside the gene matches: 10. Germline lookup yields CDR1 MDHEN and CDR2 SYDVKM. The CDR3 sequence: CASRGADRAYGYTF. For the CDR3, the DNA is TGTGCCAGCCGGGGAGCGGACAGGGCATATGGCTACACCTTC.

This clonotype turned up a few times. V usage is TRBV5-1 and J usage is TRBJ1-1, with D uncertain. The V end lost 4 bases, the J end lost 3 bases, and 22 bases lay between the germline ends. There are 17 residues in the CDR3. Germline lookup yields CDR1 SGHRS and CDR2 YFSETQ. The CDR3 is CASSHRSGDQAYTEAFF. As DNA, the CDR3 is TGCGCCAGCAGCCACCGCAGCGGGGATCAAGCATACACTGAAGCTTTCTTT.

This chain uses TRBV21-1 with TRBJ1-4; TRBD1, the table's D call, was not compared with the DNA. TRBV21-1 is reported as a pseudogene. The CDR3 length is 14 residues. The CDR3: CASSKGTGCEKLFF. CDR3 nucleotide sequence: TGTGCCAGCAGCAAAGGGACAGGGTGCGAAAAACTGTTTTTT.

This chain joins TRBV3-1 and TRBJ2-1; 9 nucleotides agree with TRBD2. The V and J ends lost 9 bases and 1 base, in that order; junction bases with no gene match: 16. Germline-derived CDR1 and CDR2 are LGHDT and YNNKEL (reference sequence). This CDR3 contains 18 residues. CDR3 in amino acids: CASSQGGLASWSYNEQFF. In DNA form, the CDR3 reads TGTGCCAGTTCTCAAGGGGGACTAGCTAGTTGGTCCTACAATGAGCAGTTCTTC.

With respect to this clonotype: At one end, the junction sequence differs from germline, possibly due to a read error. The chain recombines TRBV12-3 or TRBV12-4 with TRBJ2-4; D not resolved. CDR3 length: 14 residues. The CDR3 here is CASSLSSRYHEQYF. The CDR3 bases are TGTGCCAGCAGTTTATCTTCCAGGTACCACGAGCAGTATTTC.

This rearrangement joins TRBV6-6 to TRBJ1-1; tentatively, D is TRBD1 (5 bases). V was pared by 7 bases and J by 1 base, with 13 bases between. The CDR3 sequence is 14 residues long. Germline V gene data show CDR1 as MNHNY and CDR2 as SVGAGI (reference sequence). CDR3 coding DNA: TGTGCCAGCACCTGGGGGTCATCGAACACTGAAGCTTTCTTT. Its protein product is CASTWGSSNTEAFF.

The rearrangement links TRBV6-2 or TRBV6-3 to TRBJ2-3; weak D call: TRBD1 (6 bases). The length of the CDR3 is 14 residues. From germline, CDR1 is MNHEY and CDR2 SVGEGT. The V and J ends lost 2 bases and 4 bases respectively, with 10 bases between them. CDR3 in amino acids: CASSYIQGPDTQYF. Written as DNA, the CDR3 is TGTGCCAGCAGTTACATCCAGGGGCCAGATACGCAGTATTTT.

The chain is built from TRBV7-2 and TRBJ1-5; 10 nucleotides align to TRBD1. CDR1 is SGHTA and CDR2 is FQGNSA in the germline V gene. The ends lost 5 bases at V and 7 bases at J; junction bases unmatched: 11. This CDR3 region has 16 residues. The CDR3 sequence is CASSPNGQGVRQPQHF. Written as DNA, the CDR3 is TGTGCCAGCAGCCCGAACGGACAGGGGGTGAGGCAGCCCCAGCATTTT.

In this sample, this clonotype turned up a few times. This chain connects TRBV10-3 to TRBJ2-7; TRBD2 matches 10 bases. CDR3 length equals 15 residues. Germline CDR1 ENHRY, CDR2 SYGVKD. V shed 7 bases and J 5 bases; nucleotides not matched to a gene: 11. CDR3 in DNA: TGTGCCATCATGGACCGGGTAGCGGGGGGCGACGAGCAGTACTTC. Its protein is CAIMDRVAGGDEQYF.

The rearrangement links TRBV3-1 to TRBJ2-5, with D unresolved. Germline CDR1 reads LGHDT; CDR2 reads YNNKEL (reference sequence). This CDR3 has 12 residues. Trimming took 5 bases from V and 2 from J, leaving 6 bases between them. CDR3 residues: CASSNEQETQYF. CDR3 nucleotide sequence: TGTGCCAGCAGCAACGAACAAGAGACCCAGTACTTC.

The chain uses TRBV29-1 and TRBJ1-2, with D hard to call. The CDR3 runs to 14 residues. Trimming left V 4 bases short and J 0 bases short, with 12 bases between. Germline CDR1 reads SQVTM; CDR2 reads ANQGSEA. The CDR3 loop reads CSVAAHYSNYGYTF. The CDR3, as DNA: TGCAGCGTTGCGGCCCACTACTCTAACTATGGCTACACCTTC.

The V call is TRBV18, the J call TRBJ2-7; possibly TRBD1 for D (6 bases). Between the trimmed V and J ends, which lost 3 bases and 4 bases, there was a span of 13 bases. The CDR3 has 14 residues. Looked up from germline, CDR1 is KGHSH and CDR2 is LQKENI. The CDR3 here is CASSPEQGIYEQYF. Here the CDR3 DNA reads TGTGCCAGCTCACCGGAGCAGGGGATATACGAGCAGTACTTC. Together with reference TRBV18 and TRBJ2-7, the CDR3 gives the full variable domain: NAGVMQNPRHLVRRRGQEARLRCSPMKGHSHVYWYRQLPEEGLKFMVYLQKENIIDESGMPKERFSAEFPKEGPSILRIQQVVRGDSAAYFCASSPEQGIYEQYFGPGTRLTVT.

The CDR3 DNA reads TGCAGTGCTAGAGCTTTAGCACAGAGTCCCCTCGGCTACACCTTC. Its translation is CSARALAQSPLGYTF. The chain combines TRBV20-1 with TRBJ1-2; no reliable D call. Trimming removed 1 base at V and 8 bases at J, with 20 bases between. This CDR3 spans 15 amino acids. The V gene's germline CDR1 is DFQATT and CDR2 SNEGSKA (reference sequence).